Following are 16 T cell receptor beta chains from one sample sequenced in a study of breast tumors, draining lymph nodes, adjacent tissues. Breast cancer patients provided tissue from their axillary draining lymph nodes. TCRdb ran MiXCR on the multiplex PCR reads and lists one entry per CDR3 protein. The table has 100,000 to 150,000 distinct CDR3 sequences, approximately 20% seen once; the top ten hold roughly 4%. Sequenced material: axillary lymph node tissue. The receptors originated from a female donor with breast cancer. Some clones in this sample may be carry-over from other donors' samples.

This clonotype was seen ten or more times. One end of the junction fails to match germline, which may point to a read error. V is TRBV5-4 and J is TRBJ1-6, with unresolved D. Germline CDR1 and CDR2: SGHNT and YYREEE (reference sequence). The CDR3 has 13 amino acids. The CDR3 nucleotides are TGTGCCAGCAGAACTGCATGGGCCGGACCCTTCCACTTT. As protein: CASRTAWAGPFHF.

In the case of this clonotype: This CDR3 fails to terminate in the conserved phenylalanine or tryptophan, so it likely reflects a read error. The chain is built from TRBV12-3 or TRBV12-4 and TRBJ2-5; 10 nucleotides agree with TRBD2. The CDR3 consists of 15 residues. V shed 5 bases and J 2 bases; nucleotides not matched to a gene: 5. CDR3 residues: CASSVPSGRQETQYL. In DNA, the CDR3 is TGTGCCAGCAGTGTTCCTAGCGGGAGACAAGAGACCCAGTACTTG.

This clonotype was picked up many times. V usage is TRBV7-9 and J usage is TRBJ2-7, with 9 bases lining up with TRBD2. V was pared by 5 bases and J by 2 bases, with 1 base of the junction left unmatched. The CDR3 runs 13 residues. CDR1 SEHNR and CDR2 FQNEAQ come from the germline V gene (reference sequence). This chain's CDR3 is CASSRTSAYEQYF. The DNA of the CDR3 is TGTGCCAGCAGCCGGACTAGCGCCTACGAGCAGTACTTC.

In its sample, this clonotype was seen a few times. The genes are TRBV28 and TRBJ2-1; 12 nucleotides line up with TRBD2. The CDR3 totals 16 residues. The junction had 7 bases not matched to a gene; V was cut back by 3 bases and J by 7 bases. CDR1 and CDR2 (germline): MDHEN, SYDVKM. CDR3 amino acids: CASSFLAGGGGNEQFF. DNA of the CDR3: TGTGCCAGCAGTTTTCTAGCGGGAGGGGGGGGGAATGAGCAGTTCTTC.

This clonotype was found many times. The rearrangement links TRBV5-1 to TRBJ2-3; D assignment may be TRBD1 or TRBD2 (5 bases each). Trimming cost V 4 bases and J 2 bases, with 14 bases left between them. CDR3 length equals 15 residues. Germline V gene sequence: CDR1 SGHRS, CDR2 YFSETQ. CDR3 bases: TGCGCCAGCAGCCCGCTCCCAGGGACCACAGATACGCAGTATTTT. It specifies CASSPLPGTTDTQYF.

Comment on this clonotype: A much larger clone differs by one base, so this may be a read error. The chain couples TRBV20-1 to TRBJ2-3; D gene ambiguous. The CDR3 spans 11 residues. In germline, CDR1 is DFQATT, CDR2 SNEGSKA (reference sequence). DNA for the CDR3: TGCAGTGCTCTAGACACAGATACGCAGTGTTTT. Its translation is CSALDTDTQCF.

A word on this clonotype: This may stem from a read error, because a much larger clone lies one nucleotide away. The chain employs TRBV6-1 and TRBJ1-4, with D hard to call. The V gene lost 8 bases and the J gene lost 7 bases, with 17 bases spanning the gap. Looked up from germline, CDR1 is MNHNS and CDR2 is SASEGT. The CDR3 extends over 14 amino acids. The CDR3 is CASSPTVLGEKLFF. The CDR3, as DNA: TGTGCCAGCTCCCCGACGGTTCTTGGTGAAAAACTGTTTTTT.

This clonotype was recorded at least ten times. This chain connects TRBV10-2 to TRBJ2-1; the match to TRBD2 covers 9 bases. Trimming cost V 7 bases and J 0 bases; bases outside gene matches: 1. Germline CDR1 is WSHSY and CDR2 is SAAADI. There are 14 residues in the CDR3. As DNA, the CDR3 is TGCGCCAGCATTAGCGGGAGCTCCTACAATGAGCAGTTCTTC. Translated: CASISGSSYNEQFF.

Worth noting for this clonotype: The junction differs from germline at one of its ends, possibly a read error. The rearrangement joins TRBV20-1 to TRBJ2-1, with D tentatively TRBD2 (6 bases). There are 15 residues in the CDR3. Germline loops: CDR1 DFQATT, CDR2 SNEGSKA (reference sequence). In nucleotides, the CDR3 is TGCAGTGCTAGAGTGGAGGGTTCGGGCTACAATGGGCAGTTCTTC. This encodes CSARVEGSGYNGQFF.

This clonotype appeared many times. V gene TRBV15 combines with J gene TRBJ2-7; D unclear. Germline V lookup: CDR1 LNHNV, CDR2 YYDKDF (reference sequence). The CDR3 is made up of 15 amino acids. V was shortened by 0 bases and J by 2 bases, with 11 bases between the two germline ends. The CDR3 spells CATSRDLAGTYEQYF. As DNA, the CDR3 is TGTGCCACCAGCAGAGATCTGGCCGGAACCTACGAGCAGTACTTC.

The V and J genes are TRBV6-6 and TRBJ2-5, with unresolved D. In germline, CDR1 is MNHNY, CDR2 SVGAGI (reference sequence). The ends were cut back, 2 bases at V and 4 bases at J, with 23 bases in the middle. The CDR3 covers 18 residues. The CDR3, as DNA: TGTGCCAGCAGTTACCCGGTTTGGGCCAACCGTGCGGCAGAGACCCAGTACTTC. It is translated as CASSYPVWANRAAETQYF.

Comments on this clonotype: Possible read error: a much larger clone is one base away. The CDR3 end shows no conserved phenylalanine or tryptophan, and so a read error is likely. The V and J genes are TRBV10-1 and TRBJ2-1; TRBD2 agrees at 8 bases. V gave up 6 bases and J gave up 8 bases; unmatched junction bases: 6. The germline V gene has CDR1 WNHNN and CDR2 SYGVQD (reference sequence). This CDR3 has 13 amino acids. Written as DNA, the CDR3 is TGCGCCAGCAGGGCGGGGGGTAGCGATGAGCAGTTCCTC. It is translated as CASRAGGSDEQFL.

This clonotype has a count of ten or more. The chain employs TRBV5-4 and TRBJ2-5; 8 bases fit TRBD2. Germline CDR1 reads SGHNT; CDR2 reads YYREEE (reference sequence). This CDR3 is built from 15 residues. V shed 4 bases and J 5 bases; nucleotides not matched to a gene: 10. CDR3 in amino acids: CASSGGAGGRETQYF. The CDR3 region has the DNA TGTGCCAGCAGCGGGGGGGCGGGGGGAAGGGAGACCCAGTACTTC.

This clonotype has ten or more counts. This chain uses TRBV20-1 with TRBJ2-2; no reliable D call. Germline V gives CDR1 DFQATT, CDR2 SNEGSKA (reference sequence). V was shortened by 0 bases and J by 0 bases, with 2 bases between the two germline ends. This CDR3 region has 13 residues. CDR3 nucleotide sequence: TGCAGTGCTAGAGACACGAACACCGGGGAGCTGTTTTTT. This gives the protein CSARDTNTGELFF.

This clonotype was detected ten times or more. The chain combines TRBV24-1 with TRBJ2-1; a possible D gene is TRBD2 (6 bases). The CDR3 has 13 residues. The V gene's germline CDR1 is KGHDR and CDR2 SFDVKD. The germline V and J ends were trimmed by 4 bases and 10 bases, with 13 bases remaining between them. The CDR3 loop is CATSEVTGDEQFF. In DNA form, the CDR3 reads TGTGCCACCAGTGAAGTTACGGGGGACGAGCAGTTCTTC.

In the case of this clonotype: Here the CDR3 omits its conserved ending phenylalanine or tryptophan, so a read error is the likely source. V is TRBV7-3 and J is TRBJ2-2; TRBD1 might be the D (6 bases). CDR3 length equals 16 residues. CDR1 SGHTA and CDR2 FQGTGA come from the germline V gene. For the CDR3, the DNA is TGTGCCGGCAGCCGATCCGGGACACACGACACCGGGGAGCTGTTTTCT. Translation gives CAGSRSGTHDTGELFS.